These 15 T cell receptor beta chains were sequenced from one sample in a study of immune characterization of retroperitoneal liposarcoma. TCRdb called the PCR reads again in MiXCR, with one record for every CDR3 protein. The sample includes some 10,000 distinct CDR3 sequences, about a quarter of them seen just once. The sequencing input was tumor tissue. Receptor source: a male donor with retroperitoneal liposarcoma.

This clonotype turned up a few times. The chain recombines TRBV25-1 with TRBJ2-5; no clear D. In germline, CDR1 is MGHDK, CDR2 SYGVNS. The CDR3 covers 13 residues. V lost 5 bases, J lost 5 bases, and 12 bases lay in between. The CDR3 DNA sequence: TGTGCCAGCAGTTCTAGGTTGCGGGAGACCCAGTACTTC. This codes for CASSSRLRETQYF.

The chain employs TRBV6-5 and TRBJ1-2, with 9 bases aligning to TRBD1. The V gene's germline CDR1 is MNHEY and CDR2 SVGAGI. The CDR3 extends over 16 amino acids. The V and J ends lost 0 bases and 3 bases, in that order; junction bases with no gene match: 5. The CDR3 loop reads CASSYSRDREDYGYTF. Here the CDR3 DNA reads TGTGCCAGCAGTTACTCAAGGGACAGGGAGGACTATGGCTACACCTTC.

The rearrangement links TRBV12-3 or TRBV12-4 to TRBJ2-1; maybe TRBD1 (5 bases). This CDR3 is 14 amino acids long. Trimming shortened V by 0 bases and J by 4 bases, and 7 bases separated the two germline ends. The CDR3 loop reads CASSLAGPYNEQFF. Here the CDR3 DNA reads TGTGCCAGCAGTTTAGCGGGGCCGTACAATGAGCAGTTCTTC.

This clonotype came up many times. This chain's CDR3 is CASSLGGDSYNEQFF. DNA of the CDR3: TGTGCCAGCAGTCTTGGGGGGGACTCCTACAATGAGCAGTTCTTC. The chain is built from TRBV5-4 and TRBJ2-1, with 7 bases lining up with TRBD2. Per germline, CDR1 SGHNT and CDR2 YYREEE (reference sequence). The CDR3 has 15 residues. V lost 5 bases to trimming and J lost 0 bases; unmatched junction nucleotides: 5.

This chain uses TRBV7-4 with TRBJ1-2, with D perhaps matching TRBD1 (6 bases). The CDR3 has 14 residues. Germline loops: CDR1 SGHVT, CDR2 SQSDAQ. CDR3 region: CGTWGGLNNYGYTF. For the CDR3, the DNA is TGTGGCACTTGGGGGGGCTTAAATAACTATGGCTACACCTTC. The full variable domain, its missing parts supplied by reference TRBV7-4 and TRBJ1-2, is GAGVSQSPRYKVAKRGRDVALRCDSISGHVTLYWYRQTLGQGSEVLTYSQSDAQRDKSGRPSGRFSAERPERSVSTLKIQRTEQGDSAVYLCGTWGGLNNYGYTFGSGTRLTVV.

This clonotype is deemed medium-sized. This chain connects TRBV6-6 to TRBJ2-1; 9 bases agree with TRBD1. V trimming: 0 bases; J trimming: 7 bases; junction bases outside the gene matches: 1. CDR3 length: 14 amino acids. Germline CDR1 and CDR2: MNHNY and SVGAGI (reference sequence). DNA for the CDR3: TGTGCCAGCAGTTACTCTGGACAGGGGAATGAGCAGTTCTTC. Its translation: CASSYSGQGNEQFF.

In this sample, this clonotype is medium-sized (0.01 to 0.1%). The gene calls are TRBV7-2 and TRBJ2-1; a weak D match, TRBD1 (6 bases). Germline CDR1 and CDR2: SGHTA and FQGNSA. V dropped 6 bases and J dropped 13 bases, with 28 bases sitting between them. The CDR3 contains 16 residues. CDR3 loop: CASSSDRSLALNIQFF. The CDR3 DNA reads as TGTGCCAGCAGTTCGGACAGAAGCTTAGCGTTAAACATTCAGTTCTTC. Drawing the rest from reference TRBV7-2 and TRBJ2-1, the complete variable domain is GAGVSQSPSNKVTEKGKDVELRCDPISGHTALYWYRQSLGQGLEFLIYFQGNSAPDKSGLPSDRFSAERTGGSVSTLTIQRTQQEDSAVYLCASSSDRSLALNIQFFGPGTRLTVL.

This chain joins TRBV6-1 and TRBJ2-5; TRBD2 matches 7 bases. Germline trimming cut 1 base from V and 4 bases from J; bases unmatched to any gene: 6. Germline V CDR1 and CDR2: MNHNS, SASEGT. The CDR3 is made up of 15 amino acids. CDR3 DNA: TGTGCCAGCAGTGAAGTTGGCGGGAGTTCAGAGACCCAGTACTTC. This translates into CASSEVGGSSETQYF.

This clonotype has a count of ten or more. The CDR3 is CASSRDQAYYEQYF. In nucleotides, the CDR3 is TGTGCCAGCAGCCGTGATCAGGCGTACTACGAGCAGTACTTC. This rearrangement joins TRBV7-2 to TRBJ2-7; D call uncertain. Trimming left V 5 bases short and J 3 bases short, with 14 bases between. Per the germline V gene, CDR1 is SGHTA and CDR2 is FQGNSA. The CDR3 is made up of 14 amino acids.

This clonotype has at least ten counts. The chain employs TRBV7-3 and TRBJ2-1, with D possibly matching TRBD1 (5 bases). With the DNA end fitting TRBJ2-7 better, the J assignment may be wrong. The germline V gene has CDR1 SGHTA and CDR2 FQGTGA. The CDR3 extends over 13 amino acids. This CDR3 is CASSLGAAREQYF. The CDR3 DNA follows: TGTGCCAGCAGCTTAGGGGCAGCGAGGGAGCAGTACTTC.

This clonotype was seen just once. V usage is TRBV7-6 and J usage is TRBJ1-1; D remains unclear. Per the germline V gene, CDR1 is SGHVS and CDR2 is FNYEAQ. This CDR3 is built from 13 residues. The ends were cut back, 4 bases at V and 4 bases at J, with 10 bases in the middle. In DNA form, the CDR3 reads TGTGCCAGCAGCTCCGAGGGAATCACTGAAGCTTTCTTT. Translation: CASSSEGITEAFF.

This CDR3 is CASSLVEGNTEAFF. The CDR3 DNA is TGTGCCAGCAGCTTAGTGGAGGGAAACACTGAAGCTTTCTTT. This chain connects TRBV7-6 to TRBJ1-1; D unclear. The CDR3 runs 14 residues. Germline assignment: CDR1 SGHVS and CDR2 FNYEAQ. Deletions cut 1 base from V and 2 bases from J, with 8 bases between.

The rearrangement uses TRBV5-1 and TRBJ1-2; D perhaps matches TRBD1 (6 bases). This CDR3 contains 15 residues. Germline CDR1 SGHRS, CDR2 YFSETQ. Deletions cut 0 bases from V and 3 bases from J, with 12 bases between. CDR3 sequence: CASSLGDRRDYGYTF. In DNA, the CDR3 is TGCGCCAGCAGCTTGGGAGACAGGAGGGACTATGGCTACACCTTC.

The chain is built from TRBV6-1 and TRBJ2-5; maybe TRBD2 (5 bases). V dropped 5 bases and J dropped 4 bases, with 20 bases sitting between them. Germline V lookup: CDR1 MNHNS, CDR2 SASEGT. The CDR3 has 16 amino acids. This CDR3 reads CASSPFLGREGETQYF. In DNA, the CDR3 is TGTGCCAGCAGTCCTTTCCTAGGGAGAGAAGGAGAGACCCAGTACTTC.

The V gene is TRBV15, the J gene TRBJ1-5; tentative D call: TRBD1 (5 bases). This CDR3 spans 16 amino acids. Germline CDR1 and CDR2: LNHNV and YYDKDF (reference sequence). Trimming removed 1 base at V and 2 bases at J, with 12 bases between. The CDR3 DNA is TGTGCCACCAGCAGAGGGCAGGGAGGTCGCAATCAGCCCCAGCATTTT. Translating it yields CATSRGQGGRNQPQHF.